Included here is one TCR beta chain sequence, with context. The antigen is not known. Germline CDR1 SEHNR, CDR2 FQNEAQ (reference sequence). The V gene lost 4 bases and the J gene lost 3 bases, with 6 bases spanning the gap. CDR3 size: 12 residues. These data are taken from a study of blood T cells in healthy people across ages. Findings and caveats of the study: Aged donors had fewer naive CD4+ cells and lower diversity than long-lived donors.

Then a second PCR, running about 6 to 12 cycles, was carried out with a sample-barcoded 5' primer and a J-beta primer mix. Each cDNA molecule carried a tag from a template-switch adaptor that contained 12 random nucleotides. A single record per CDR3 protein comes from TCRdb applying MiXCR to the 5' RACE reads. The sample has approximately 1.5 million distinct CDR3 sequences, 42% seen once. Sequencing was performed on blood. The chain is built from TRBV7-9 and TRBJ2-5; possibly TRBD1 for D (5 bases). The sequence derives from a woman under 30 in good health. The chain's CDR3 is CASSSDKETQYF. In nucleotides, the CDR3 is TGTGCCAGCAGCTCGGACAAAGAGACCCAGTACTTC.